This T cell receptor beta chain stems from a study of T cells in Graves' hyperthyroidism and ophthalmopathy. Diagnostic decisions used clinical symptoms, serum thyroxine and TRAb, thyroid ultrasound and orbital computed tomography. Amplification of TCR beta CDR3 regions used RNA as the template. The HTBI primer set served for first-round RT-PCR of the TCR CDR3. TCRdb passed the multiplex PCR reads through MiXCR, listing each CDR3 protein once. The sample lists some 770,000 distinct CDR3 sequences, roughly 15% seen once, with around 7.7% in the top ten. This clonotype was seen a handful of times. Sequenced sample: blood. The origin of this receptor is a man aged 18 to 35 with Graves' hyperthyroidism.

DNA of the CDR3: TGTGCCAGCAGCTCCGGGCTAGCGGGAGGTAACGAGCAGTACTTC. Translated, it gives CASSSGLAGGNEQYF. V is TRBV7-2 and J is TRBJ2-7, with 11 bases matching TRBD2. Trimming at V came to 4 bases and at J to 5 bases, leaving 7 bases not matched to a gene. Germline loops: CDR1 SGHTA, CDR2 FQGNSA. The CDR3 is 15 amino acids.